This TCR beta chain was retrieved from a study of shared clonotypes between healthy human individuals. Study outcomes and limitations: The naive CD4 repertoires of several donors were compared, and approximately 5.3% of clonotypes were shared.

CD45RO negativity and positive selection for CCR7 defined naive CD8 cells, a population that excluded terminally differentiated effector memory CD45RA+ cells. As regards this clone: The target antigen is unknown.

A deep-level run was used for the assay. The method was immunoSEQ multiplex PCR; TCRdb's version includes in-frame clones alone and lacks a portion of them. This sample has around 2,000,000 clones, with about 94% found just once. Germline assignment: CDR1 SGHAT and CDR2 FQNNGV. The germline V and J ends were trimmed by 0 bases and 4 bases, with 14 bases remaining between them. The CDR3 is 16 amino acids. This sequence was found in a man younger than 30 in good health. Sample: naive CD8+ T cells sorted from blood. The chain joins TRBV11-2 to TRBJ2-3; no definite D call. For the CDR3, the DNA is TGTGCCAGCAGCTTAGATCCCCCCAGCATCGCAGATACGCAGTATTTT. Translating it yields CASSLDPPSIADTQYF.